Shown below are 14 T cell receptor beta chains from a single sample sequenced in a study of blood T cell repertoires in COVID-19. TCRdb keeps only in-frame clones here, not all; method: immunoSEQ multiplex PCR. This sample has approximately 29,000 clones, with 81% found just once. Sequencing used peripheral blood. These receptors all stem from a woman aged 60-70 years with acute or convalescent COVID-19.

This clone was picked up a small number of times. The rearrangement joins TRBV14 to TRBJ2-5; 8 nucleotides line up with TRBD1. Germline V gene data show CDR1 as SGHDN and CDR2 as FVKESK. The ends lost 1 base at V and 0 bases at J; junction bases unmatched: 7. The length of the CDR3 is 17 residues. CDR3 protein: CASSQVSRTGHQETQYF. The CDR3 DNA reads TGTGCCAGCAGCCAAGTGTCTCGGACAGGGCACCAAGAGACCCAGTACTTC. The full variable domain, with the rest looked up from reference TRBV14 and TRBJ2-5, is EAGVTQFPSHSVIEKGQTVTLRCDPISGHDNLYWYRRVMGKEIKFLLHFVKESKQDESGMPNNRFLAERTGGTYSTLKVQPAELEDSGVYFCASSQVSRTGHQETQYFGPGTRLLVL.

The chain combines TRBV6-6 with TRBJ1-5; D not resolved. Germline V CDR1 and CDR2: MNHNY, SVGAGI (reference sequence). The CDR3 covers 14 residues. The V end lost 0 bases, the J end lost 3 bases, and 6 bases lay between the germline ends. The CDR3 here is CASSYSSDNQPQHF. CDR3 sequence (DNA): TGTGCCAGCAGTTACTCGTCAGACAATCAGCCCCAGCATTTT.

V usage is TRBV15 and J usage is TRBJ2-2; 10 bases align to TRBD2. V was pared by 2 bases and J by 3 bases, with 12 bases of the junction left unmatched. The CDR3 is 19 residues long. Per the germline V gene, CDR1 is LNHNV and CDR2 is YYDKDF (reference sequence). CDR3 in amino acids: CATSRSLPRAGGDTGELFF. The CDR3 DNA reads TGTGCCACCAGCAGATCCCTTCCGAGAGCGGGGGGGGACACCGGGGAGCTGTTTTTT.

This chain links TRBV19 with TRBJ2-1; D is possibly TRBD1 (7 bases). The CDR3 totals 14 residues. Germline V gene sequence: CDR1 LNHDA, CDR2 SQIVND (reference sequence). Trimming left V 6 bases short and J 12 bases short, with 21 bases between. This CDR3 is CASREGAGGVGQFF. CDR3 DNA sequence: TGTGCCAGTAGGGAGGGGGCAGGTGGGGTAGGGCAGTTCTTC.

The gene calls are TRBV2 and TRBJ1-3, with D perhaps matching TRBD1 (6 bases). The V gene lost 4 bases and the J gene lost 2 bases, with 18 bases spanning the gap. Per germline, CDR1 SNHLY and CDR2 FYNNEI. The CDR3 length is 17 residues. In DNA, the CDR3 is TGTGCCAGCAGTGGGCGCTCGAGGGGGTGGACTGGAAACACCATATATTTT. Amino acids: CASSGRSRGWTGNTIYF.

The chain joins TRBV5-1 to TRBJ2-7; D unresolved. With 0 bases removed from V and 0 bases from J, the gap between germline ends came to 4 bases. CDR1 SGHRS and CDR2 YFSETQ come from the germline V gene. The CDR3 has 13 amino acids. CDR3 loop: CASSLASSYEQYF. CDR3 nucleotides: TGCGCCAGCAGCTTGGCTAGCTCCTACGAGCAGTACTTC.

DNA of the CDR3: TGCGCCAGCAGTGAGTCGACTAGCGGGGGGATACCAACTAGCACAGATACGCAGTATTTT. Translation: CASSESTSGGIPTSTDTQYF. The J gene is TRBJ2-3, the V gene TRBV10-1; 13 bases are shared with TRBD2. Germline assignment: CDR1 WNHNN and CDR2 SYGVQD (reference sequence). This CDR3 is built from 20 residues. J gave up 0 bases and V 0 bases, and 9 bases lay outside the gene matches.

This chain joins TRBV19 and TRBJ2-2; perhaps TRBD2 as D (5 bases). Per the germline V gene, CDR1 is LNHDA and CDR2 is SQIVND (reference sequence). Trimming removed 5 bases at V and 4 bases at J, with 14 bases between. The length of the CDR3 is 15 residues. The CDR3 sequence: CASSWASRGTGELFF. CDR3 DNA sequence: TGTGCCAGTAGTTGGGCTAGCCGCGGCACCGGGGAGCTGTTTTTT.

The V call is TRBV6-5, the J call TRBJ2-7; D not certain. Germline-derived CDR1 and CDR2 are MNHEY and SVGAGI. The CDR3 runs to 13 residues. The V end lost 5 bases, the J end lost 1 base, and 9 bases lay between the germline ends. CDR3 in amino acids: CASSQIFSYEQYF. CDR3 nucleotides: TGTGCCAGCAGTCAAATTTTTTCCTACGAGCAGTACTTC.

The CDR3 sequence: CASAPVPTANYGYTF. CDR3 nucleotides: TGTGCCAGCGCCCCCGTCCCGACAGCTAACTATGGCTACACCTTC. J is TRBJ1-2 and V is TRBV2; D might be TRBD1 (5 bases). Germline V gene lookup returns CDR1 SNHLY and CDR2 FYNNEI. This CDR3 has 15 amino acids. Trimming removed 8 bases at V and 0 bases at J, with 16 bases between.

The chain employs TRBV12-3 or TRBV12-4 and TRBJ1-2; the match to TRBD1 covers 9 bases. Unmatched junction bases numbered 7, after V lost 8 bases and J lost 6 bases. This CDR3 comprises 13 residues. The CDR3 coding sequence is TGTGCCAGCGGGACTACAGGGGGCCATGGCTACACCTTC. This gives the protein CASGTTGGHGYTF.

CDR3 loop: CASSPPGQGASGELFF. The CDR3 DNA sequence: TGTGCCAGCAGTCCCCCGGGACAGGGGGCATCCGGGGAGCTGTTTTTT. V gene TRBV3-1 (or the pseudogene TRBV3-2) combines with J gene TRBJ2-2; 12 nucleotides match TRBD1. The CDR3 is 16 residues long. V lost 6 bases to trimming and J lost 6 bases; unmatched junction nucleotides: 8. From germline, CDR1 is LGHDT and CDR2 YNNKEL (reference sequence).

V gene TRBV27 combines with J gene TRBJ1-5; D is undetermined. CDR3 size: 14 residues. Germline CDR1 MNHEY, CDR2 SMNVEV (reference sequence). Trimming pared 2 bases from V and 6 bases from J, leaving 11 bases between. CDR3 nucleotide sequence: TGTGCCAGCAGTTTACTAGGCGAGAGTCAGCCCCAGCATTTT. It encodes CASSLLGESQPQHF.

This chain connects TRBV5-1 to TRBJ1-2; D perhaps matches TRBD1 (6 bases). This CDR3 has 15 residues. The germline CDR1 and CDR2 sequences are SGHRS and YFSETQ. V was cut by 5 bases and J by 2 bases, with 16 bases left in between. Written as DNA, the CDR3 is TGCGCCAGCAGAAAGGACAGTACTCAGAACTATGGCTACACCTTC. Amino acid sequence: CASRKDSTQNYGYTF.